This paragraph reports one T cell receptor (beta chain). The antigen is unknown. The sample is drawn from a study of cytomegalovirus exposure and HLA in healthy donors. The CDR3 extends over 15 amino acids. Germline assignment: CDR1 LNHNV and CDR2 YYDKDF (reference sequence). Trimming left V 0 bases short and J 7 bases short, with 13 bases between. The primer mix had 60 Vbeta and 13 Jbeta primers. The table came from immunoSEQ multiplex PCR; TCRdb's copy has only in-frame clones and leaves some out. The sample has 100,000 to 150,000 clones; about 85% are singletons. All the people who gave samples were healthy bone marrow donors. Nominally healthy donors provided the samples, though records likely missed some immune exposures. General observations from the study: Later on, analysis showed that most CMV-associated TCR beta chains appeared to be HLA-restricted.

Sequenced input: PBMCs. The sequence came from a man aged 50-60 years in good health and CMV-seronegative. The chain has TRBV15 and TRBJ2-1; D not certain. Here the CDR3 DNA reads TGTGCCACCAGCAGAGATCCCGCTAGTTTAAATGAGCAGTTCTTC. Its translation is CATSRDPASLNEQFF. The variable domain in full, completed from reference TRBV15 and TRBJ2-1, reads DAMVIQNPRYQVTQFGKPVTLSCSQTLNHNVMYWYQQKSSQAPKLLFHYYDKDFNNEADTPDNFQSRRPNTSFCFLDIRSPGLGDTAMYLCATSRDPASLNEQFFGPGTRLTVL.